These T cell receptor beta chains were read from a single sample in a study of T cells in localized non-small cell lung cancer. Here immunoSEQ multiplex PCR was the method, and the copy in TCRdb shows in-frame clones only, minus some. The table has some 30,000 clones, approximately 89% seen once. Sequencing used peripheral blood mononuclear cells, obtained before any cancer treatment. The receptors here all came from a female donor aged 60 or older with stage II lung adenocarcinoma. Each CDR3 is given with its conserved first and last residue. Each record gives: clone size, D gene, V gene, J gene, CDR3 protein, CDR3 DNA. A D gene is named only where the DNA matches it firmly. Not all rows give a size; the values are once, few, many and, for expanded clones, a class.

-	-	TRBV30	TRBJ2-3	CAWSPLSRATQYF	TGTGCCTGGAGTCCCTTAAGCCGGGCTACGCAGTATTTT
-	TRBD1	TRBV4-3	TRBJ1-1	CASSQDGLDRGTGTEAFF	TGCGCCAGCAGCCAAGACGGGCTCGACAGGGGAACGGGGACTGAAGCTTTCTTT
-	-	TRBV7-2	TRBJ2-1	CASATVYNEQFF	TGTGCCAGCGCTACAGTTTACAATGAGCAGTTCTTC
-	-	TRBV4-3	TRBJ2-7	CASSQGFGVQGSYEQYF	TGCGCCAGCAGCCAAGGTTTTGGGGTCCAGGGCTCCTACGAGCAGTACTTC
-	TRBD1	TRBV4-1	TRBJ2-5	CASSQDRGGETQYF	TGCGCCAGCAGCCAGGACAGGGGAGGGGAGACCCAGTACTTC
-	TRBD1	TRBV29-1	TRBJ1-2	CSATNQGESGYTF	TGCAGCGCCACCAACCAGGGGGAGAGTGGCTACACCTTC
-	-	TRBV28	TRBJ2-7	CASRRQHPYEQYF	TGTGCCAGCAGACGACAGCACCCCTACGAGCAGTACTTC
-	TRBD2	TRBV10-3	TRBJ2-5	CAISVFGGAGETQYF	TGTGCCATCAGTGTCTTCGGGGGGGCTGGGGAGACCCAGTACTTC
-	-	TRBV2	TRBJ2-7	CASSDYEQYF	TGTGCCAGCAGTGACTACGAGCAGTACTTC
-	-	TRBV7-2	TRBJ2-5	CASSYLGETQYF	TGTGCCAGCAGTTATTTGGGAGAGACCCAGTACTTC
-	TRBD2	TRBV5-1	TRBJ2-6	CASSPQTSGGAFLANVLTF	TGCGCCAGCAGCCCCCAGACTAGCGGGGGGGCCTTCCTGGCCAACGTCCTGACTTTC
once	-	TRBV19	TRBJ1-1	CASTRGRNTEAFF	TGTGCCAGTACGCGGGGAAGGAACACTGAAGCTTTCTTT
-	-	TRBV7-8	TRBJ1-4	CASSLAGASYNEKLFF	TGTGCCAGCAGCTTAGCCGGGGCGTCCTATAATGAAAAACTGTTTTTT
-	-	TRBV28	TRBJ1-2	CASSLPRARDGYTF	TGTGCCAGCAGTCTACCTCGGGCTCGTGATGGCTACACCTTC
-	-	TRBV29-1	TRBJ1-2	CSVEVSYYGYTF	TGCAGCGTTGAGGTCAGTTACTATGGCTACACCTTC
-	-	TRBV5-1	TRBJ2-1	CASSLVPRDSYNEQFF	TGCGCCAGCAGCTTGGTTCCTAGGGATTCCTACAATGAGCAGTTCTTC
-	-	TRBV15	TRBJ1-4	CATSREMGAWANEKLFF	TGTGCCACCAGCAGAGAGATGGGGGCCTGGGCTAATGAAAAACTGTTTTTT
-	-	TRBV7-2	TRBJ1-6	CASSPARGGVYNSPLHF	TGTGCCAGCAGCCCGGCTCGTGGAGGAGTCTATAATTCACCCCTCCACTTT
-	TRBD2	TRBV5-6	TRBJ2-7	CASSATSGRPTYEQYF	TGTGCCAGCAGCGCGACTAGCGGGAGACCCACCTACGAGCAGTACTTC
-	TRBD1	TRBV30	TRBJ1-3	CAWIALDRASGNTIYF	TGTGCCTGGATTGCCCTCGACAGGGCATCTGGAAACACCATATATTTT
-	-	TRBV28	TRBJ1-1	CASSLRTPGVSGTEAFF	TGTGCCAGCAGTTTAAGGACCCCGGGAGTAAGTGGGACTGAAGCTTTCTTT
-	TRBD2	TRBV18	TRBJ2-1	CASSGTSFNEQFF	TGTGCCAGCTCCGGGACTAGCTTCAATGAGCAGTTCTTC
medium-sized	TRBD2	TRBV29-1	TRBJ2-1	CSVLAVSNNEQFF	TGCAGCGTTCTAGCGGTCTCAAACAATGAGCAGTTCTTC
few	-	TRBV7-3	TRBJ1-1	CASSLLRNTEAFF	TGTGCCAGCAGCTTACTCCGGAACACTGAAGCTTTCTTT
-	-	TRBV4-3	TRBJ1-2	CASSQGRVGYGYTF	TGCGCCAGCAGCCAAGGCAGGGTGGGCTATGGCTACACCTTC
-	-	TRBV4-1	TRBJ2-3	CASKEGFNTDTQYF	TGCGCCAGCAAGGAGGGTTTTAACACAGATACGCAGTATTTT
-	-	TRBV6-1	TRBJ2-7	CASSDSYEQYF	TGTGCCAGCAGTGATAGCTACGAGCAGTACTTC
-	-	TRBV15	TRBJ1-1	CATSRDKSRGAEAFF	TGTGCCACCAGCAGAGATAAAAGTCGCGGCGCTGAAGCTTTCTTT
few	-	TRBV7-7	TRBJ2-7	CASSPQGRDEQYF	TGTGCCAGCAGCCCTCAGGGCCGGGACGAGCAGTACTTC
-	TRBD1	TRBV6-5	TRBJ1-3	CASSYSTGPGNTIYF	TGTGCCAGCAGTTACTCGACAGGGCCTGGAAACACCATATATTTT
-	-	TRBV7-9	TRBJ2-2	CASSLRGSNTGELFF	TGTGCCAGCAGCTTGAGGGGTAGTAACACCGGGGAGCTGTTTTTT
-	TRBD2	TRBV6-1	TRBJ2-3	CASRGTSGVADTQYF	TGTGCCAGCAGGGGGACTAGCGGGGTCGCAGATACGCAGTATTTT
-	TRBD2	TRBV7-2	TRBJ2-3	CASSPLGTSGSDTQYF	TGTGCCAGCAGCCCCCTAGGGACTAGTGGGTCAGATACGCAGTATTTT
-	TRBD1	TRBV18	TRBJ2-7	CASSPRGTGYSYEQYF	TGTGCCAGCTCACCTAGAGGGACAGGGTACTCCTACGAGCAGTACTTC
-	-	TRBV18	TRBJ2-1	CASSPSRGYNEQFF	TGTGCCAGCTCACCGTCAAGGGGCTACAATGAGCAGTTCTTC
-	-	TRBV7-2	TRBJ2-1	CASSLAQAGVGGNEQFF	TGTGCCAGCAGCTTAGCGCAGGCAGGGGTGGGAGGAAATGAGCAGTTCTTC
-	-	TRBV5-4	TRBJ1-1	CASSLIDTEAFF	TGTGCCAGCAGCTTGATAGACACTGAAGCTTTCTTT
-	-	TRBV19	TRBJ2-7	CASSISSVGGGYEQYF	TGTGCCAGTAGTATATCCTCCGTGGGGGGAGGCTACGAGCAGTACTTC
-	-	TRBV9	TRBJ1-3	CASSVDISGNTIYF	TGTGCCAGCAGCGTAGATATTTCTGGAAACACCATATATTTT
-	-	TRBV5-5	TRBJ2-4	CASSPRGVAKNIQYF	TGTGCCAGCAGCCCGCGAGGGGTAGCCAAAAACATTCAGTACTTC
-	TRBD1	TRBV28	TRBJ2-7	CASSSGTVLYEQYF	TGTGCCAGCTCTTCCGGGACAGTCCTCTACGAGCAGTACTTC
-	TRBD2	TRBV15	TRBJ2-1	CATSSSNRLAGGIYNEQFF	TGTGCCACCAGCAGCTCAAACCGGCTAGCGGGAGGTATCTACAATGAGCAGTTCTTC
-	TRBD2	TRBV28	TRBJ2-3	CASSRRKLAGSDTQYF	TGTGCCAGCAGCAGGAGGAAGCTAGCGGGCTCAGATACGCAGTATTTT
-	TRBD1	TRBV28	TRBJ1-4	CASRTGGGYEKLFF	TGTGCCAGCCGAACAGGGGGCGGTTATGAAAAACTGTTTTTT
once	-	TRBV14	TRBJ2-1	CASSQDPGQGGNEQFF	TGTGCCAGCAGCCAAGATCCAGGACAGGGAGGGAATGAGCAGTTCTTC
few	-	TRBV6-6	TRBJ2-5	CASSSVTGGQETQYF	TGTGCCAGCAGTTCCGTCACCGGAGGGCAAGAGACCCAGTACTTC
-	TRBD1	TRBV19	TRBJ2-7	CASSNYIRDSLAYEQYF	TGTGCCAGTAGTAACTACATCCGGGACAGTCTCGCCTACGAGCAGTACTTC
-	-	TRBV11-2	TRBJ2-5	CASQVWGAKETQYF	TGTGCCAGTCAAGTCTGGGGGGCGAAAGAGACCCAGTACTTC